Below are 20 T cell receptor beta chains sequenced from a single sample in a study of blood T cell repertoires in COVID-19. The method was immunoSEQ multiplex PCR; TCRdb's version includes in-frame clones alone and lacks a portion of them. The sample includes approximately 190,000 clones, 70% to 90% of them seen just once. What was sequenced was peripheral blood. Receptors originate from a man older than 75 with acute or convalescent COVID-19.

This clone was observed a handful of times. The chain couples TRBV5-8 to TRBJ1-5; unclear D gene. V was pared by 0 bases and J by 9 bases, with 7 bases between. From germline, CDR1 is SGHTS and CDR2 YDEGEE. The length of the CDR3 is 12 residues. CDR3 amino acids: CASSLGIWPQHF. DNA of the CDR3: TGTGCCAGCAGCTTGGGTATATGGCCCCAGCATTTT.

V usage is TRBV28 and J usage is TRBJ2-7; 7 bases are a match to TRBD2. The CDR3 runs to 14 residues. Germline-derived CDR1 and CDR2 are MDHEN and SYDVKM. V lost 3 bases, J lost 4 bases, and 6 bases stayed unmatched. The CDR3 coding sequence is TGTGCCAGCAGTTTCGGCGGGAGATCTTACGAGCAGTACTTC. As protein: CASSFGGRSYEQYF.

This sequence joins TRBV6-5 and TRBJ1-4; D is perhaps TRBD1 (6 bases). V lost 7 bases and J 5 bases, leaving 17 bases between the germline ends. CDR1 and CDR2 (germline): MNHEY, SVGAGI. The CDR3 consists of 15 residues. The CDR3 region has the DNA TGTGCCAGCAAACCCAGAACAGGGTTGAATGAAAAACTGTTTTTT. The encoded protein is CASKPRTGLNEKLFF.

For the CDR3, the DNA is TGTGCCAGCAGCCCCAGGGACAGGGTAACTCACACTGAAGCTTTCTTT. Translating gives CASSPRDRVTHTEAFF. The rearrangement links TRBV7-8 to TRBJ1-1; TRBD1 agrees at 9 bases. Trimming at V came to 5 bases and at J to 3 bases, leaving 10 bases not matched to a gene. CDR1 SGHVS and CDR2 FQNEAQ come from the germline V gene. This CDR3 is 16 amino acids long. The whole variable domain, filled in from reference TRBV7-8 and TRBJ1-1, reads GAGVSQSPRYKVAKRGQDVALRCDPISGHVSLFWYQQALGQGPEFLTYFQNEAQLDKSGLPSDRFFAERPEGSVSTLKIQRTQQEDSAVYLCASSPRDRVTHTEAFFGQGTRLTVV.

V and J are TRBV27 and TRBJ1-6; the match to TRBD1 covers 9 bases. V shed 4 bases and J 4 bases; nucleotides not matched to a gene: 5. The CDR3 has 16 amino acids. Germline CDR1 reads MNHEY; CDR2 reads SMNVEV (reference sequence). CDR3 nucleotide sequence: TGTGCCAGCAGTTGGGGGACAGGGCAGTATAATTCACCCCTCCACTTT. Protein: CASSWGTGQYNSPLHF.

The rearrangement joins TRBV10-3 to TRBJ1-2; tentative D call: TRBD1 (6 bases). The CDR3 covers 14 residues. V dropped 1 base and J dropped 4 bases, with 10 bases sitting between them. In germline, CDR1 is ENHRY, CDR2 SYGVKD. The CDR3 protein is CAISELAGVYGYTF. CDR3 bases: TGTGCCATCAGTGAGTTGGCAGGGGTCTATGGCTACACCTTC.

The chain couples TRBV28 to TRBJ1-1; TRBD1 matches at 7 bases. Trimming removed 4 bases from V and 4 bases from J; junction bases left unmatched: 6. The CDR3 is 14 amino acids. Germline loops: CDR1 MDHEN, CDR2 SYDVKM. The CDR3 sequence: CASSSTGEGTEAFF. CDR3 coding DNA: TGTGCCAGCAGTTCAACAGGGGAAGGCACTGAAGCTTTCTTT.

The rearrangement joins TRBV19 to TRBJ1-1; D remains unclear. The CDR3 contains 14 residues. Per germline, CDR1 LNHDA and CDR2 SQIVND (reference sequence). V shed 3 bases and J shed 1 base, with 9 bases lying between them. The CDR3 loop reads CASSIEVPNTEAFF. CDR3 DNA: TGTGCCAGTAGTATTGAGGTCCCGAACACTGAAGCTTTCTTT.

The rearrangement joins TRBV19 to TRBJ1-6, with 7 bases aligning to TRBD1. This CDR3 is 15 amino acids long. J was trimmed by 7 bases and V by 6 bases; bases with no gene match: 9. The V gene's germline CDR1 is LNHDA and CDR2 SQIVND (reference sequence). This CDR3 is CASRTSTGTNSPLHF. CDR3 in DNA: TGTGCCAGTAGGACGTCGACAGGGACCAATTCACCCCTCCACTTT.

The CDR3 protein is CASSPHRGAQETQYF. The CDR3 DNA is TGTGCCAGCTCACCACACAGGGGAGCCCAAGAGACCCAGTACTTC. V gene TRBV18 combines with J gene TRBJ2-5; 7 bases fit TRBD1. This CDR3 contains 15 residues. Trimming removed 1 base from V and 1 base from J; junction bases left unmatched: 3. CDR1 KGHSH and CDR2 LQKENI come from the germline V gene.

The chain recombines TRBV6-6 with TRBJ2-1; 7 bases align to TRBD2. The CDR3 totals 16 residues. Looked up from germline, CDR1 is MNHNY and CDR2 is SVGAGI (reference sequence). With V trimmed by 4 bases and J by 0 bases, 6 bases remained unmatched. The CDR3 DNA reads TGTGCCAGCAGTTCCTATCTAGCGGTCTCCTACAATGAGCAGTTCTTC. Residues: CASSSYLAVSYNEQFF.

The genes are TRBV6-5 and TRBJ2-1; D gene ambiguous. CDR3 length: 13 residues. Between the trimmed V and J ends, which lost 0 bases and 3 bases, there was a span of 3 bases. From germline, CDR1 is MNHEY and CDR2 SVGAGI. CDR3 residues: CASSYSGYNEQFF. CDR3 sequence (DNA): TGTGCCAGCAGTTACTCCGGCTACAATGAGCAGTTCTTC.

This clone was detected only once. The chain carries TRBV28 and TRBJ2-3; D may be TRBD2 (7 bases). CDR3 size: 16 residues. Looked up from germline, CDR1 is MDHEN and CDR2 is SYDVKM. Trimming pared 2 bases from V and 2 bases from J, leaving 14 bases between. CDR3 nucleotide sequence: TGTGCCAGCAGTTTAGCGGGGGCGACTGACACAGATACGCAGTATTTT. It is translated as CASSLAGATDTDTQYF.

The J gene is TRBJ2-5, the V gene TRBV18; TRBD2 matches 8 bases. J gave up 2 bases and V 1 base, and 6 bases lay outside the gene matches. The CDR3 extends over 16 amino acids. Per the germline V gene, CDR1 is KGHSH and CDR2 is LQKENI. The CDR3 reads CASSPLFGGGQETQYF. The CDR3 DNA is TGTGCCAGCTCACCACTTTTCGGGGGGGGACAAGAGACCCAGTACTTC.

This clone was detected once. The J gene is TRBJ1-1, the V gene TRBV29-1; no clear D gene. The CDR3 extends over 14 amino acids. V lost 5 bases and J 8 bases, leaving 21 bases between the germline ends. The germline V gene has CDR1 SQVTM and CDR2 ANQGSEA. CDR3 nucleotide sequence: TGCAGCGTTCTGACGCGGAGGGAGACAAAGGAAGCTTTCTTT. This gives the protein CSVLTRRETKEAFF. The whole variable domain, filled in from reference TRBV29-1 and TRBJ1-1, reads SAVISQKPSRDICQRGTSLTIQCQVDSQVTMMFWYRQQPGQSLTLIATANQGSEATYESGFVIDKFPISRPNLTFSTLTVSNMSPEDSSIYLCSVLTRRETKEAFFGQGTRLTVV.

The chain couples TRBV28 to TRBJ1-2; 10 bases line up with TRBD1. Germline V gene sequence: CDR1 MDHEN, CDR2 SYDVKM. This CDR3 spans 15 amino acids. With 5 bases clipped from V and 4 bases from J, the junction kept 7 bases outside the gene matches. The CDR3 here is CASSKTGGGSYGYTF. The CDR3 nucleotides read TGTGCCAGCAGTAAGACAGGGGGCGGGAGCTATGGCTACACCTTC.

The chain employs TRBV5-6 and TRBJ2-5, with TRBD2 matching 8 bases. Germline V gives CDR1 SGHDT, CDR2 YYEEEE. With 1 base clipped from V and 4 bases from J, the junction kept 6 bases outside the gene matches. CDR3 length: 15 residues. The CDR3 DNA is TGTGCCAGCAGCTTGCTAGCGGCGGGGGGAGAGACCCAGTACTTC. Amino acid sequence: CASSLLAAGGETQYF.

This chain links TRBV15 with TRBJ1-4; D uncertain. The CDR3 is made up of 18 amino acids. The germline V and J ends were trimmed by 0 bases and 0 bases, with 14 bases remaining between them. Per the germline V gene, CDR1 is LNHNV and CDR2 is YYDKDF (reference sequence). The DNA for the CDR3 is TGTGCCACCAGCAGAGAGAGGATGGGTTTTGCAACTAATGAAAAACTGTTTTTT. This sequence encodes CATSRERMGFATNEKLFF.

The chain combines TRBV28 with TRBJ2-1, with a weak D call TRBD2 (6 bases). Germline assignment: CDR1 MDHEN and CDR2 SYDVKM. The CDR3 is 16 amino acids. V was trimmed by 5 bases and J by 10 bases, leaving 24 bases between them. DNA for the CDR3: TGTGCCAGCAGTGCCCCGGAGGGTCTTCAAAGTTGGGAGCAGTTCTTC. Translating it yields CASSAPEGLQSWEQFF.

This clone has just one count. V gene TRBV27 combines with J gene TRBJ1-3, with 10 positions matching TRBD1. The trim removed 4 bases at V and 3 bases at J, leaving 0 bases unmatched. The CDR3 sequence is 14 residues long. Germline V gene lookup returns CDR1 MNHEY and CDR2 SMNVEV (reference sequence). As DNA, the CDR3 is TGTGCCAGCAGTTGGACAGGGGGTGGAAACACCATATATTTT. Encoded protein: CASSWTGGGNTIYF.